The clone carrying this T cell receptor (beta chain) occurred many times. Patients were excluded because of uncontrolled infection, other autoimmune disease, pregnancy or lactation. Fresh peripheral blood, 10 ml, yielded the PBMCs. The data belong to a study of T cells in Graves' hyperthyroidism and ophthalmopathy. Germline trimming cut 4 bases from V and 5 bases from J; bases unmatched to any gene: 12. In germline, CDR1 is SGHAT, CDR2 FQNNGV. The CDR3 extends over 16 amino acids. There were TCR beta CDR3 regions amplified from RNA transcripts. The HTBI primer set was used in a first-round RT-PCR of the TCR CDR3. TCRdb itself ran the multiplex PCR reads through MiXCR, one entry per CDR3 protein. This sample carries hundreds of thousands of distinct CDR3 sequences, approximately 18% of them seen once, and the ten largest clones take less than 40%.

The clonotype comes from a man aged 45-65 years with Graves' ophthalmopathy. The gene calls are TRBV11-2 and TRBJ2-5, with 8 bases aligning to TRBD1. The sequencing sample was made of blood. CDR3 protein: CASSSRPGTGGETQYF. The CDR3 DNA sequence: TGTGCCAGCAGCTCCCGCCCCGGGACAGGCGGCGAGACCCAGTACTTC. The full variable domain, rest sourced from reference TRBV11-2 and TRBJ2-5, is EAGVAQSPRYKIIEKRQSVAFWCNPISGHATLYWYQQILGQGPKLLIQFQNNGVVDDSQLPKDRFSAERLKGVDSTLKIQPAKLEDSAVYLCASSSRPGTGGETQYFGPGTRLLVL.